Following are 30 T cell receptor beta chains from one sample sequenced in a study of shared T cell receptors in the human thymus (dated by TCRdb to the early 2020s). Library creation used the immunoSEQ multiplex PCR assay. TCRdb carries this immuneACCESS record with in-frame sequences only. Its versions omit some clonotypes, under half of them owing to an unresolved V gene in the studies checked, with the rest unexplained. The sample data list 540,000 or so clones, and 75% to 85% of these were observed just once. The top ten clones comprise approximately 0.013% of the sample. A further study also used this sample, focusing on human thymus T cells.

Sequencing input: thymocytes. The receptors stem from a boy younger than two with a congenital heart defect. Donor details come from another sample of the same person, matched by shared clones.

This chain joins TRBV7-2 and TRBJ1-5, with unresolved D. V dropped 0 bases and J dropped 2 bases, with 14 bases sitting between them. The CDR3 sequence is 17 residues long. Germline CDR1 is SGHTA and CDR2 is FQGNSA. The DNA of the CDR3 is TGTGCCAGCAGCTTAGCCAGTGAGGGAGGTGGCAATCAGCCCCAGCATTTT. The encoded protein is CASSLASEGGGNQPQHF.

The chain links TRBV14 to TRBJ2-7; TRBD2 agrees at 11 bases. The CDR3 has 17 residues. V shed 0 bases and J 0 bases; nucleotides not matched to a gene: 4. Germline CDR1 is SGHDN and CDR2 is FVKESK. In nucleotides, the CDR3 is TGTGCCAGCAGCCAAGAGGGACTAGCGGACAACTCCTACGAGCAGTACTTC. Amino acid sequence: CASSQEGLADNSYEQYF.

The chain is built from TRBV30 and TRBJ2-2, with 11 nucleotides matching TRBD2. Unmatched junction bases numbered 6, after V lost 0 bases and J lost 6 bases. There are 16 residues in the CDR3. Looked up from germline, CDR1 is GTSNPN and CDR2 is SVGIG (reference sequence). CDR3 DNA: TGTGCCTGGAGTGTGGCTCTACTAGCGGGAGCCGGGGAGCTGTTTTTT. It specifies CAWSVALLAGAGELFF. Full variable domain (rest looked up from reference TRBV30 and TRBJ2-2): SQTIHQWPATLVQPVGSPLSLECTVEGTSNPNLYWYRQAAGRGLQLLFYSVGIGQISSEVPQNLSASRPQDRQFILSSKKLLLSDSGFYLCAWSVALLAGAGELFFGEGSRLTVL.

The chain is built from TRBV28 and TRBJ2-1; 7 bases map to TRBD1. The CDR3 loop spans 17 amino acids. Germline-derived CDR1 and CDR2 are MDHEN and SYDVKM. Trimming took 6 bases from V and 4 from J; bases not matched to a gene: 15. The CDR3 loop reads CASRDRALRDSYNEQFF. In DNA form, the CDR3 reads TGTGCCAGCAGAGATAGGGCCCTCCGGGACAGTTACAATGAGCAGTTCTTC. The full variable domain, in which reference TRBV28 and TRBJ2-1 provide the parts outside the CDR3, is DVKVTQSSRYLVKRTGEKVFLECVQDMDHENMFWYRQDPGLGLRLIYFSYDVKMKEKGDIPEGYSVSREKKERFSLILESASTNQTSMYLCASRDRALRDSYNEQFFGPGTRLTVL.

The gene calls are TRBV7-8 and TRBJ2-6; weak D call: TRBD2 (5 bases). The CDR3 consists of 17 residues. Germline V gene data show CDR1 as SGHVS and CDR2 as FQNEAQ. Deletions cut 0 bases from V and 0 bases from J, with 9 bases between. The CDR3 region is CASSLACRGSGANVLTF. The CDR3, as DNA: TGTGCCAGCAGCTTAGCGTGTCGGGGCTCTGGGGCCAACGTCCTGACTTTC.

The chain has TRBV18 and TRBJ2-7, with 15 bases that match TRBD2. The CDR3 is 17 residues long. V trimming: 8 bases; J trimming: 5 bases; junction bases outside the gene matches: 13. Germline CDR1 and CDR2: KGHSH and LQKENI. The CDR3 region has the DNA TGTGCCAGCACGCCCGGGGGGACTAGCGGGAGGTCGAACGAGCAGTACTTC. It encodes CASTPGGTSGRSNEQYF.

The CDR3 sequence is CAVSGSPYEQYF. The CDR3 DNA reads as TGTGCCGTTTCAGGATCCCCCTACGAGCAGTACTTC. The chain carries TRBV7-9 and TRBJ2-7; D not resolved. The CDR3 runs to 12 residues. V shed 11 bases and J shed 2 bases, with 13 bases lying between them. Per the germline V gene, CDR1 is SEHNR and CDR2 is FQNEAQ (reference sequence).

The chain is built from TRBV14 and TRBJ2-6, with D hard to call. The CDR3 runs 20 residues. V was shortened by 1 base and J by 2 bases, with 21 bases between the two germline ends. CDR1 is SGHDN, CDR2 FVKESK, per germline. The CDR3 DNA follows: TGTGCCAGCAGCCAAGGCGGTTTTCTAGATTTGTTGGCTGGGGCCAACGTCCTGACTTTC. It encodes CASSQGGFLDLLAGANVLTF.

This CDR3 is CASGAGPNEQFF. The CDR3 bases are TGTGCCAGCGGCGCGGGCCCCAATGAGCAGTTCTTC. This chain connects TRBV7-2 to TRBJ2-1, with TRBD2 as a possible D gene (5 bases). With 8 bases removed from V and 6 bases from J, the gap between germline ends came to 11 bases. The CDR3 length is 12 residues. CDR1 and CDR2 (germline): SGHTA, FQGNSA.

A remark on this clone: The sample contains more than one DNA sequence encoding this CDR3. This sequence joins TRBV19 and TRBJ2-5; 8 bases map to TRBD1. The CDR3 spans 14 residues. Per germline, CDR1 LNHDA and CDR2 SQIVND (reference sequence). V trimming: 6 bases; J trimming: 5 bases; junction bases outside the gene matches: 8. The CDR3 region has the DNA TGTGCCAGTAGCCCCGGACAGGGACAGGAGACCCAGTACTTC. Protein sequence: CASSPGQGQETQYF.

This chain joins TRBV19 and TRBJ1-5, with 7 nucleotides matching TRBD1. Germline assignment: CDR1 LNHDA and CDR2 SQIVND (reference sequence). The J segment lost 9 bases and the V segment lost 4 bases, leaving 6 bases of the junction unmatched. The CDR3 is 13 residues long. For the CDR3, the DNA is TGTGCCAGTAGTAAGGGACAGCCTAGGCCCCAGCATTTT. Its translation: CASSKGQPRPQHF.

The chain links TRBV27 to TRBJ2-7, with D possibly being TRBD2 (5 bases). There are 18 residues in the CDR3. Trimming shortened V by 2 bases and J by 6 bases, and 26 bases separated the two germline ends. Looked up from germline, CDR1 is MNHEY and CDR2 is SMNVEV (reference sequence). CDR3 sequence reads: CASSLGSQFGRSGSEQYF. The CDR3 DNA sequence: TGTGCCAGCAGTTTAGGGTCCCAATTCGGGCGCTCGGGGAGCGAGCAGTACTTC.

The CDR3 bases are TGTGCCAGCAGCAAATACTCCTACAATGAGCAGTTCTTC. Its protein is CASSKYSYNEQFF. The chain employs TRBV5-5 and TRBJ2-1; D remains ambiguous. This CDR3 has 13 amino acids. V dropped 4 bases and J dropped 0 bases, with 5 bases sitting between them. CDR1 and CDR2 from the germline V gene are SGHKS and YYEKEE (reference sequence).

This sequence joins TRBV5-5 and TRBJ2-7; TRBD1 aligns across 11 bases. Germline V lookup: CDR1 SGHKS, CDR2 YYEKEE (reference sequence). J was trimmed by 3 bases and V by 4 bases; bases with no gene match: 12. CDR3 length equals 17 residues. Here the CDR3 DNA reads TGTGCCAGCAGCCAATGGACAGGGGGCGCCTCTTACTACGAGCAGTACTTC. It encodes CASSQWTGGASYYEQYF.

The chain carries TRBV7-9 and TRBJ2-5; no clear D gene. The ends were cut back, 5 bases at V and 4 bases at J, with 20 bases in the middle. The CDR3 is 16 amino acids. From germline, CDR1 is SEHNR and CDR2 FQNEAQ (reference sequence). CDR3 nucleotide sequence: TGTGCCAGCAGCCACGCCGTTGAGGTGGTCGGAGAGACCCAGTACTTC. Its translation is CASSHAVEVVGETQYF. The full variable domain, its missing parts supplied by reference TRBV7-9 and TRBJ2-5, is DTGVSQNPRHKITKRGQNVTFRCDPISEHNRLYWYRQTLGQGPEFLTYFQNEAQLEKSRLLSDRFSAERPKGSFSTLEIQRTEQGDSAMYLCASSHAVEVVGETQYFGPGTRLLVL.

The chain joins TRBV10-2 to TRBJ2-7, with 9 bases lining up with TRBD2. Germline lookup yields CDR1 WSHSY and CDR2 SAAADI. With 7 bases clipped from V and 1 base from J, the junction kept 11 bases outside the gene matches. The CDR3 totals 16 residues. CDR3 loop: CASTDECGRASYEQYF. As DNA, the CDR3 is TGCGCCAGCACCGACGAGTGCGGGAGGGCGTCCTACGAGCAGTACTTC.

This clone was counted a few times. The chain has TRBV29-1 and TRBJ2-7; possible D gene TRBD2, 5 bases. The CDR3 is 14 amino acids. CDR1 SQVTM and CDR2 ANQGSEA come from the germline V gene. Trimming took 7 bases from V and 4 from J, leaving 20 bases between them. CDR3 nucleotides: TGCAGCGCCCTAATTGAGACTAATCCTTACGAGCAGTACTTC. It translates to CSALIETNPYEQYF.

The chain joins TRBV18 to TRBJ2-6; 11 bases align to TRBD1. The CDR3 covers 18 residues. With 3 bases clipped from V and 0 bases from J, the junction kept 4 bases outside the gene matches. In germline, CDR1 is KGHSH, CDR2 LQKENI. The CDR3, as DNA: TGTGCCAGCTCACCCGGGACAGGGGGTTTCTCTGGGGCCAACGTCCTGACTTTC. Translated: CASSPGTGGFSGANVLTF. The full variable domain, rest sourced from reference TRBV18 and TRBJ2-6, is NAGVMQNPRHLVRRRGQEARLRCSPMKGHSHVYWYRQLPEEGLKFMVYLQKENIIDESGMPKERFSAEFPKEGPSILRIQQVVRGDSAAYFCASSPGTGGFSGANVLTFGAGSRLTVL.

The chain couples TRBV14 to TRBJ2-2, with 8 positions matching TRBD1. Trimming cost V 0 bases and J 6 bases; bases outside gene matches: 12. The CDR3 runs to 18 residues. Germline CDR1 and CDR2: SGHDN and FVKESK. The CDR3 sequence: CASSQDGRGRGLPGELFF. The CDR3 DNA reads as TGTGCCAGCAGCCAAGATGGCAGGGGGCGCGGGTTACCCGGGGAGCTGTTTTTT.

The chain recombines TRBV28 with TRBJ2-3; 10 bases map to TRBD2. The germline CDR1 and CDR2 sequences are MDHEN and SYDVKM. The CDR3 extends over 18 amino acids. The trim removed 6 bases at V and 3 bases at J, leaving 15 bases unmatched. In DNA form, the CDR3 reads TGTGCCAGCAGGTTTTCCCTAAAATTAGCGGGAGGTACAGATACGCAGTATTTT. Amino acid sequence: CASRFSLKLAGGTDTQYF.

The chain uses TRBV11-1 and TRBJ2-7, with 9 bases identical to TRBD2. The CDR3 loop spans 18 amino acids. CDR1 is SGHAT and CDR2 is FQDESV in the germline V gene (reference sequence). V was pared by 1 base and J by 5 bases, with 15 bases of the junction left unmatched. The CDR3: CASSLGLAGKDERHEQYF. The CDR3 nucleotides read TGTGCCAGCAGCTTAGGTCTAGCGGGAAAGGACGAAAGGCACGAGCAGTACTTC.

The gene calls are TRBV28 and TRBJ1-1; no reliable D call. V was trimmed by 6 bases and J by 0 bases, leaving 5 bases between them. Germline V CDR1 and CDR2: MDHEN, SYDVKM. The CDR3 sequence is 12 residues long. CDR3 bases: TGTGCCAGCAGCGACTTGAACACTGAAGCTTTCTTT. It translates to CASSDLNTEAFF.

The chain's CDR3 is CASSEGGAPYEQYF. DNA for the CDR3: TGCGCCAGCAGTGAAGGAGGGGCCCCTTACGAGCAGTACTTC. The chain recombines TRBV10-2 with TRBJ2-7, with D perhaps TRBD2 (6 bases). CDR1 WSHSY and CDR2 SAAADI come from the germline V gene. V lost 3 bases and J lost 4, with 13 bases in between. The CDR3 has 14 amino acids.

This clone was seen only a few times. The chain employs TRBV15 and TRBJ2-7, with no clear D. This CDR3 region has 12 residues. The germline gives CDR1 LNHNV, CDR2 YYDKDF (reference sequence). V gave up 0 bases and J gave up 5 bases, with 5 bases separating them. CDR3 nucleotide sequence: TGTGCCACCAGCAGAGACGCGGACGAGCAGTACTTC. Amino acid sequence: CATSRDADEQYF.

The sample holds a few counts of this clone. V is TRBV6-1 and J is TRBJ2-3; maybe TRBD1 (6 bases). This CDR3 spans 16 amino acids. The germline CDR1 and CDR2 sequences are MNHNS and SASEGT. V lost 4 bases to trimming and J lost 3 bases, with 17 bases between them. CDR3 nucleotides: TGTGCCAGCAGTGCCGGGACACTGGTTCGGACAGATACGCAGTATTTT. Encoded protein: CASSAGTLVRTDTQYF.

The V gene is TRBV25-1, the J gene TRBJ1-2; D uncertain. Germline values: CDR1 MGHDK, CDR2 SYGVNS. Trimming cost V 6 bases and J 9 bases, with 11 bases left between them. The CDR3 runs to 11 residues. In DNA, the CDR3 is TGTGCCAGCAGCCTTAATGAGAGCTACACCTTC. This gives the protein CASSLNESYTF.

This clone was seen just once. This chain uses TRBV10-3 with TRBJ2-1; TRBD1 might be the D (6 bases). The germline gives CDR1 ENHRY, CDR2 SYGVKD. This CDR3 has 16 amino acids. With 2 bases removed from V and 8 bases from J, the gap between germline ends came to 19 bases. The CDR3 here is CAISEGQPSQGYEQFF. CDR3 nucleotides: TGTGCCATCAGTGAGGGACAGCCATCCCAGGGGTATGAGCAGTTCTTC.

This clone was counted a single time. CDR3 coding DNA: TGTGCCAGCAGCCGTGGAGTTACGGAGGACGAGCAGTACTTC. Translating it yields CASSRGVTEDEQYF. The chain uses TRBV28 and TRBJ2-7, with D maybe TRBD2 (5 bases). CDR1 is MDHEN, CDR2 SYDVKM, per germline. V was cut by 6 bases and J by 5 bases, with 17 bases left in between. The CDR3 is 14 residues long.

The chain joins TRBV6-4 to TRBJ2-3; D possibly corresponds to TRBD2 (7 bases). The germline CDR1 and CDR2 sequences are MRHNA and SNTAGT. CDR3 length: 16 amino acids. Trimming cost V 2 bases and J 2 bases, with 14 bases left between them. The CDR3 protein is CASSDGRGTSTDTQYF. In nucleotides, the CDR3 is TGTGCCAGCAGTGACGGGAGGGGGACGTCCACAGATACGCAGTATTTT.

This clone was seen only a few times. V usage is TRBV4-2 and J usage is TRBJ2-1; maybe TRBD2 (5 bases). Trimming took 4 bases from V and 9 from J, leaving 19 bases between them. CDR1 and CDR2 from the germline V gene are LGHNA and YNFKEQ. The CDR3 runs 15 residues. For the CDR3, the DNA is TGTGCCAGCAGCCGCGGGTGGTTGAGAACTGGTGAGCAGTTCTTC. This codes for CASSRGWLRTGEQFF.